A selection of T cell receptor beta chains follows, all from one sample in a study of shared clonotypes between healthy human individuals. Only in-frame clones appear in the TCRdb table, and some are missing; sequencing was by immunoSEQ multiplex PCR. Of just over 2,000,000 clones detected, 85% to 95% appear once; the ten largest clones hold around 0.13%. Sequenced: naive CD4+ T cells sorted from blood. The receptors here all came from a man aged 18-30 years in good health. Each CDR3 is given with its conserved first and last residue. Each record gives: D gene, V gene, J gene, CDR3 protein. A D gene is named only where the DNA matches it firmly.

>-|TRBV18|TRBJ2-3
CASSSDSTDTQYF
>-|TRBV6-5|TRBJ1-4
CASSYFAQGGDKLFF
>-|TRBV25-1|TRBJ2-5
CASPGFGVYQETQYF
>TRBD1|TRBV4-2|TRBJ2-7
CASSQQGAGYEQYF
>TRBD2|TRBV18|TRBJ2-3
CASSTLWTSGSMDTQYF
>TRBD2|TRBV5-1|TRBJ2-3
CASSLEKAGQGDTQYF
>-|TRBV14|TRBJ1-2
CASSQGGGYGYTF
>-|TRBV6-6|TRBJ2-2
CASSKPGLNTGELFF
>TRBD1|TRBV7-8|TRBJ2-7
CASSLADRGRYEQYF
>TRBD2|TRBV18|TRBJ2-3
CASSLFSGSSSDTQYF
>-|TRBV11-3|TRBJ2-3
CASSLDLTGPQYF
>TRBD2|TRBV2|TRBJ2-7
CASRAGTSGRYEQYF
>-|TRBV27|TRBJ1-1
CASSRIRGEGNTEAFF
>TRBD2|TRBV27|TRBJ2-3
CASRAGLLTDTQYF
>TRBD1|TRBV2|TRBJ2-7
CASRFSVTGGSEQYF
>-|TRBV7-8|TRBJ1-6
CASSFRGVGSPLHF
>TRBD1|TRBV11-2|TRBJ2-4
CASSLPTGLDIQYF
>-|TRBV10-3|TRBJ2-1
CATLRDRAPSGIGNEQFF
>-|TRBV5-1|TRBJ1-4
CASRDTNEKLFF
>-|TRBV4-2|TRBJ1-3
CASSQDYTSSGNTIYF
>-|TRBV7-9|TRBJ1-3
CASSLAPYGNTIYF
>TRBD1|TRBV19|TRBJ1-1
CASSNRGDRANTEAFF
>-|TRBV6-5|TRBJ1-4
CASSYSGTPGEKLFF
>-|TRBV4-3|TRBJ2-2
CASSQKSPRSTGELFF
>TRBD2|TRBV9|TRBJ2-3
CASSPTGTSGRDTQYF
>-|TRBV11-2|TRBJ2-5
CASSLIRQGLETQYF
>-|TRBV9|TRBJ1-5
CASSVGRGRGQPQHF
>TRBD1|TRBV5-1|TRBJ2-1
CASSLEGTGNNEQFF
>TRBD1|TRBV29-1|TRBJ2-5
CSARTGMGGETQYF